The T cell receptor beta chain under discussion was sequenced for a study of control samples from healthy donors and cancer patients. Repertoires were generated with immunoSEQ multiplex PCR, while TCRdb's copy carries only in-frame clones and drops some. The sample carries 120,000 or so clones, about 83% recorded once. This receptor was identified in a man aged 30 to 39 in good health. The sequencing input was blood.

The CDR3 spells CAWSLKGGGNYGYTF. CDR3 coding DNA: TGTGCCTGGAGTCTTAAGGGGGGAGGCAACTATGGCTACACCTTC. This sequence joins TRBV30 and TRBJ1-2; TRBD1 might be the D (6 bases). The germline V and J ends were trimmed by 2 bases and 2 bases, with 15 bases remaining between them. Looked up from germline, CDR1 is GTSNPN and CDR2 is SVGIG (reference sequence). The CDR3 sequence is 15 residues long.